This is a list of T cell receptor beta chains from one sample in a study of T cell repertoires in cytomegalovirus infection. MiXCR, run by TCRdb on the reads, gives a single entry per CDR3 protein. The table records about 450,000 distinct CDR3 sequences, under 40% of them present only once. The sample consisted of PBMCs. Receptor source: a human donor in good health (CMV status not recorded). Some clones in this sample may be carry-over from other donors' samples. The CDR3 runs from the conserved cysteine through the conserved F or W. A D gene is named only where the DNA matches it firmly. Expanded clones get a size class; other rows say once, few or many, or leave the size out.

>TRBV7-8|many|TRBJ2-1|.
CASTTGAYNEQFF
TGTGCCAGCACCACGGGGGCCTACAATGAGCAGTTCTTC
>TRBV3-1|.|TRBJ2-7|.
CASSQDGTHAEQYF
TGTGCCAGCAGCCAAGATGGGACCCACGCCGAGCAGTACTTC
>TRBV4-1|.|TRBJ2-7|.
CASSQDGAWAGEQYF
TGCGCCAGCAGCCAAGATGGGGCGTGGGCCGGTGAGCAGTACTTC
>TRBV7-6|many|TRBJ2-5|.
CASSLGHQGEETQYF
TGTGCCAGCAGCTTAGGGCACCAAGGGGAAGAGACCCAGTACTTC
>TRBV27|.|TRBJ1-2|.
CASSLSPSGRVDGNYGYTF
TGTGCCAGCAGTTTGAGCCCCTCGGGCAGGGTAGATGGGAACTATGGCTACACCTTC
>TRBV7-6|many|TRBJ1-3|TRBD1
CASSPPEDRTSSTGNTIYF
TGTGCCAGCAGCCCTCCAGAGGACAGGACGTCTTCAACTGGAAACACCATATATTTT
>TRBV7-2|many|TRBJ2-7|.
CASSPSRGAYEQYF
TGTGCCAGCAGCCCATCCAGGGGGGCCTACGAGCAGTACTTC
>TRBV7-2|few|TRBJ1-5|.
CASSLSGMTPQHF
TGTGCCAGCAGCTTATCAGGGATGACGCCCCAGCATTTT
>TRBV6-2/TRBV6-3|.|TRBJ2-1|TRBD2
CARPKSERGGNEQFF
TGTGCCCGCCCCAAGTCGGAGCGGGGGGGAAATGAGCAGTTCTTC
>TRBV19|.|TRBJ2-1|.
CASRMGNNEQFF
TGTGCCAGTAGGATGGGTAACAATGAGCAGTTCTTC
>TRBV10-3|.|TRBJ2-2|.
CAISSDTDTGELFF
TGTGCCATCAGTTCCGACACTGACACCGGGGAGCTGTTTTTT
>TRBV6-2/TRBV6-3|few|TRBJ2-6|TRBD2
CASSPGGSTGANVLTF
TGTGCCAGCAGCCCCGGGGGGTCTACTGGGGCCAACGTCCTGACTTTC
>TRBV5-8|.|TRBJ2-1|.
CASSPPKGILGVGQFF
TGTGCCAGCAGCCCGCCCAAGGGGATCCTCGGGGTGGGGCAGTTCTTC
>TRBV28|.|TRBJ2-1|.
CASSFYAGYNEQFF
TGTGCCAGCAGTTTTTATGCGGGCTACAATGAGCAGTTCTTC
>TRBV5-4|few|TRBJ2-3|TRBD2
CASRSGTGGTDTQYF
TGTGCCAGCAGGAGCGGGACGGGGGGGACAGATACGCAGTATTTT
>TRBV7-9|once|TRBJ1-5|.
CASSFARGEGNQPQHF
TGTGCCAGCAGCTTCGCTCGGGGGGAAGGAAATCAGCCCCAGCATTTT
>TRBV6-5|few|TRBJ1-2|.
CASSYSSHRDIYGYTF
TGTGCCAGCAGTTACTCGAGTCACAGGGATATATATGGCTACACCTTC
>TRBV20-1|.|TRBJ1-3|TRBD1
CSARAGQGAYGNTIYF
TGCAGTGCTAGAGCGGGACAGGGGGCCTATGGAAACACCATATATTTT
>TRBV27|.|TRBJ2-7|.
CASSLSYGAREQYF
TGTGCCAGCAGTTTATCGTATGGAGCGAGGGAGCAGTACTTC
>TRBV6-2/TRBV6-3|.|TRBJ1-2|.
CASSYSSPGLYGYTF
TGTGCCAGCAGTTACTCGAGTCCGGGGCTCTATGGCTACACCTTC
>TRBV20-1|once|TRBJ1-3|.
CSANTGSGNTIYF
TGCAGTGCGAATACAGGCTCTGGAAACACCATATATTTT
>TRBV10-3|once|TRBJ2-3|TRBD2
CAISETPAGGSPDTQYF
TGTGCCATCAGTGAGACCCCGGCGGGAGGCAGCCCAGATACGCAGTATTTT
>TRBV20-1|.|TRBJ1-6|.
CSVSPVLSSYNSPLHF
TGCAGTGTTAGTCCAGTCCTTAGCTCCTATAATTCACCCCTCCACTTT
>TRBV5-6|.|TRBJ2-1|TRBD2
CASSSSLAGGSYEQFF
TGTGCCAGCAGCTCCTCCTTAGCGGGGGGAAGCTATGAGCAGTTCTTC
>TRBV2|few|TRBJ1-1|TRBD1
CASNLRGQVNTEAFF
TGTGCCAGCAACCTCAGGGGACAGGTGAACACTGAAGCTTTCTTT
>TRBV7-6|few|TRBJ1-4|.
CASKGGPPATNEKLFF
TGTGCCAGCAAAGGGGGACCGCCCGCAACTAATGAAAAACTGTTTTTT
>TRBV5-8|.|TRBJ1-1|.
CASSLRIMTPNTEAFF
TGTGCCAGCAGCTTGCGGATAATGACCCCGAACACTGAAGCTTTCTTT